These T cell receptor beta chains were read from a single sample in a study of identical twins. TCRdb called the 5' RACE reads again in MiXCR, with one record for every CDR3 protein. The sample lists about 470,000 distinct CDR3 sequences, roughly a quarter occurring once. In addition, the sample was reused for a study of T cells expressing NK-cell markers.

Sequenced sample: CD4+ T cells sorted from blood. The source is a woman under 30 in good health. The CDR3 runs from the conserved cysteine through the conserved F or W. The D gene is left open where the match is weak. Clone size is stated in some rows and not others, as once, few, many or a class when expanded.

j_gene | d_gene | v_gene | abundance | CDR3aa | CDR3nt
TRBJ2-3 | TRBD2 | TRBV13 | - | CASSFGTSSYF | TGTGCCAGCAGCTTCGGGACTAGCTCATATTTT
TRBJ2-3 | - | TRBV7-8 | - | CASSLISTGAGDTQYF | TGTGCCAGCAGCTTAATTTCCACGGGAGCGGGAGATACGCAGTATTTT
TRBJ2-7 | - | TRBV20-1 | few | CSASIGFYEQYF | TGCAGTGCTAGTATTGGGTTCTACGAGCAGTACTTC
TRBJ2-1 | - | TRBV9 | - | CASSVGTSISYNEQFF | TGTGCCAGCAGCGTGGGGACTTCCATCTCCTACAATGAGCAGTTCTTC
TRBJ2-1 | TRBD2 | TRBV2 | few | CASTGLAGGEEQFF | TGTGCCAGCACTGGACTAGCGGGGGGGGAGGAGCAGTTCTTC
TRBJ1-1 | - | TRBV12-3/TRBV12-4 | - | CASTPGWANTEAFF | TGTGCCAGCACCCCCGGCTGGGCGAACACTGAAGCTTTCTTT
TRBJ2-3 | TRBD2 | TRBV6-5 | - | CASSYSGAGGTATDTQYF | TGTGCCAGCAGTTACTCAGGAGCGGGGGGTACGGCTACAGATACGCAGTATTTT
TRBJ1-2 | - | TRBV6-2/TRBV6-3 | - | CASSYYMGYTF | TGTGCCAGCAGTTACTATATGGGCTACACCTTC
TRBJ2-5 | TRBD2 | TRBV5-6 | - | CASSLSTSGSRETQYF | TGTGCCAGCAGCTTGTCGACTAGCGGGAGCCGAGAGACCCAGTACTTC
TRBJ2-5 | - | TRBV12-5 | few | CASGLAGGPFQETQYF | TGTGCTAGTGGTTTGGCCGGGGGCCCCTTCCAAGAGACCCAGTACTTC
TRBJ2-1 | TRBD2 | TRBV2 | - | CASSSSGGYMVNEQFF | TGTGCCAGCAGTTCTAGCGGGGGCTACATGGTAAATGAGCAGTTCTTC
TRBJ2-1 | TRBD2 | TRBV4-3 | few | CASSQGVRGLAGGTYNEQFF | TGCGCCAGCAGCCAAGGGGTACGGGGACTAGCGGGAGGAACCTACAATGAGCAGTTCTTC
TRBJ2-3 | - | TRBV20-1 | - | CSGPLGNTQYF | TGCAGTGGCCCACTCGGGAATACGCAGTATTTT
TRBJ1-6 | - | TRBV9 | - | CASSVDGGSPLHF | TGTGCCAGCAGCGTAGATGGGGGTTCACCCCTCCACTTT
TRBJ2-7 | TRBD1 | TRBV5-1 | - | CASSFQGATWEQYF | TGCGCCAGCAGCTTTCAGGGGGCGACGTGGGAGCAGTACTTC
TRBJ2-2 | - | TRBV5-1 | - | CASSYRRSIIGELFF | TGCGCCAGCAGCTACAGGCGCTCCATCATCGGGGAGCTGTTTTTT
TRBJ2-5 | TRBD2 | TRBV7-3 | many | CASSSSGEAETQYF | TGTGCCAGCAGCTCTAGCGGGGAGGCAGAGACCCAGTACTTC
TRBJ2-3 | TRBD1 | TRBV10-3 | few | CAISESGQGTDTQYF | TGTGCCATCAGTGAGTCGGGACAGGGAACAGATACGCAGTATTTT
TRBJ1-2 | - | TRBV5-5 | - | CASSLGTGAYDYTF | TGTGCCAGCAGCTTGGGAACCGGGGCCTATGACTACACCTTC
TRBJ2-7 | TRBD2 | TRBV5-1 | few | CASSAPSGYSYEQYF | TGCGCCAGCAGCGCCCCTAGCGGATACTCCTACGAGCAGTACTTC
TRBJ2-3 | TRBD2 | TRBV24-1 | few | CATSARTSADTQYF | TGTGCCACCAGTGCTAGGACTAGCGCAGATACGCAGTATTTT
TRBJ2-5 | - | TRBV2 | few | CASRARPWGEETQYF | TGTGCCAGCAGAGCCCGGCCGTGGGGAGAAGAGACCCAGTACTTC
TRBJ1-1 | - | TRBV10-3 | - | CAISEVVGGPGAFF | TGTGCCATCAGTGAGGTGGTCGGGGGACCCGGAGCTTTCTTT
TRBJ2-2 | - | TRBV20-1 | - | CSASPLWQGNVKPGELFF | TGCAGTGCTAGCCCCCTTTGGCAGGGGAATGTTAAGCCCGGGGAGCTGTTTTTT
TRBJ1-1 | - | TRBV12-3/TRBV12-4 | few | CASSLSAGGAEAFF | TGTGCCAGCAGTTTATCAGCTGGGGGGGCTGAAGCTTTCTTT
TRBJ2-7 | - | TRBV12-3/TRBV12-4 | many | CASSPPTKAYEQYF | TGTGCCAGCAGTCCGCCGACTAAAGCCTACGAGCAGTACTTC
TRBJ1-1 | TRBD1 | TRBV10-3 | many | CAIKSEQGPSVRSTEAFF | TGTGCCATCAAGTCAGAACAGGGGCCGTCGGTTCGGAGCACTGAAGCTTTCTTT
TRBJ2-1 | TRBD2 | TRBV20-1 | few | CSARDGLAGVREQFF | TGCAGTGCTAGGGATGGACTAGCGGGAGTGCGTGAGCAGTTCTTC
TRBJ2-7 | TRBD1 | TRBV10-3 | - | CAISDVQGAAYEQYF | TGTGCCATCAGTGATGTACAGGGGGCCGCCTACGAGCAGTACTTC